This T cell receptor beta chain was identified during a study of CD8 T cells in Susac syndrome. The patients with Susac syndrome were individuals who fulfilled the recently defined diagnostic criteria for disease that was either definite or probable. After extraction with the RNeasy kit, roughly 0.5 to 1 ug of the RNA was reverse transcribed using random hexamers. Via MiXCR, TCRdb re-called the immunoSEQ multiplex PCR reads, giving one row per CDR3 protein. The sample yields about 100,000 distinct CDR3 sequences, approximately 95% seen once. The CDR3 runs to 13 residues. In germline, CDR1 is DFQATT, CDR2 SNEGSKA (reference sequence). Trimming removed 6 bases from V and 0 bases from J, with 12 bases in between.

Source material: CD8+ T cells from PBMCs. The V and J genes are TRBV20-1 and TRBJ2-7; tentatively, D is TRBD1 or TRBD2 (5 bases each). The receptor was isolated from a human donor with Susac syndrome. The CDR3 DNA sequence: TGCAGTGCCCGGGGACCCCGCTCCTACGAGCAGTACTTC. Translated: CSARGPRSYEQYF.